This TCR beta chain was captured in a study of cytomegalovirus exposure and HLA in healthy donors. This CDR3 contains 15 residues. Germline V gene lookup returns CDR1 SGHTA and CDR2 FQGNSA. With 2 bases removed from V and 0 bases from J, the gap between germline ends came to 8 bases. PCR involved 60 Vbeta and 13 Jbeta primers. As originally analysed: Unique TCR beta chains numbered 80 million to 95 million in a later analysis, with 10 million to 14 million shared. Clones were read by immunoSEQ multiplex PCR, and TCRdb kept only the in-frame ones, dropping some. V and J calls and clone size come straight from that table; D and trimming were deduced from the DNA. This sample has approximately 110,000 clones, with 13% to 15% found just once. Study outcomes and limitations: Available immune exposure information was restricted to CMV serostatus only. Earlier analysis yielded a pattern in which most TCR beta V segments were productive about 87% or about 30% of the time. The majority of TCR sequences were rare, yet some public TCRs appeared in many donors.

As to this clone: The target antigen is unknown.

This rearrangement joins TRBV7-2 to TRBJ1-5; D uncertain. The specimen sequenced was PBMCs. This TCR came from a female donor in good health and CMV-seronegative. The CDR3 sequence: CASSLREASNQPQHF. As DNA, the CDR3 is TGTGCCAGCAGCTTAAGGGAGGCTAGCAATCAGCCCCAGCATTTT.